This is a list of T cell receptor beta chains from one sample in a study of cytomegalovirus exposure and HLA in healthy donors. Only in-frame clones appear in the TCRdb table, and some are missing; sequencing was by immunoSEQ multiplex PCR. This table has about 140,000 clones, approximately 80% appearing once. Source material: PBMCs. These receptors were taken from a woman aged 18 to 35 in good health and CMV-seropositive. Each CDR3 is given with its conserved first and last residue. Fields, in order: J gene, D gene, clone size, V gene, CDR3 protein, CDR3 DNA. D genes are given only for firm matches. Clone size is given for some rows only: seen once, a few or many times, or a class if the clone is expanded.

j_call: TRBJ2-5; d_call: TRBD1; clone_size: NA; v_call: TRBV27; cdr3_aa: CASRKDRGKETQYF; cdr3_nt: TGTGCCAGCCGCAAAGACAGGGGAAAAGAGACCCAGTACTTC
j_call: TRBJ1-6; d_call: NA; clone_size: NA; v_call: TRBV10-3; cdr3_aa: CAIRTAYNSPLHF; cdr3_nt: TGTGCCATCCGGACAGCCTATAATTCACCCCTCCACTTT
j_call: TRBJ1-5; d_call: NA; clone_size: NA; v_call: TRBV7-2; cdr3_aa: CASSGPGGQPQHF; cdr3_nt: TGTGCCAGCAGCGGTCCTGGGGGGCAGCCCCAGCATTTT
j_call: TRBJ1-6; d_call: NA; clone_size: NA; v_call: TRBV5-1; cdr3_aa: CASRPTQGSGSPLHF; cdr3_nt: TGCGCCAGCAGGCCTACTCAGGGGTCAGGATCACCCCTCCACTTT
j_call: TRBJ1-4; d_call: NA; clone_size: NA; v_call: TRBV7-8; cdr3_aa: CASSLINEKLFF; cdr3_nt: TGTGCCAGCAGCTTAATAAATGAAAAACTGTTTTTT
j_call: TRBJ1-2; d_call: TRBD1; clone_size: few; v_call: TRBV7-2; cdr3_aa: CASSPSSTGAGYGYTF; cdr3_nt: TGTGCCAGCAGCCCGAGCTCTACAGGGGCGGGCTATGGCTACACCTTC
j_call: TRBJ1-2; d_call: NA; clone_size: NA; v_call: TRBV19; cdr3_aa: CASSIARTAFYGYTF; cdr3_nt: TGTGCCAGTAGTATAGCCAGGACAGCCTTTTATGGCTACACCTTC
j_call: TRBJ1-3; d_call: NA; clone_size: few; v_call: TRBV6-5; cdr3_aa: CASRPAPARGSIYF; cdr3_nt: TGTGCCAGCAGACCCGCCCCAGCCAGGGGCTCCATATATTTT
j_call: TRBJ1-2; d_call: NA; clone_size: NA; v_call: TRBV10-3; cdr3_aa: CAISESRQEPRDGYTF; cdr3_nt: TGTGCCATCAGTGAGTCAAGACAGGAGCCTAGGGATGGCTACACCTTC
j_call: TRBJ2-5; d_call: TRBD1; clone_size: NA; v_call: TRBV7-8; cdr3_aa: CASSMTGGLETQYF; cdr3_nt: TGTGCCAGCAGCATGACAGGGGGCCTAGAGACCCAGTACTTC
j_call: TRBJ1-6; d_call: TRBD1; clone_size: NA; v_call: TRBV7-8; cdr3_aa: CASSLAGTAVNSPLHF; cdr3_nt: TGTGCCAGCAGCCTTGCTGGGACAGCCGTTAATTCACCCCTCCACTTT
j_call: TRBJ2-7; d_call: NA; clone_size: NA; v_call: TRBV11-2; cdr3_aa: CASSLEASSYEQYF; cdr3_nt: TGTGCCAGCAGCTTAGAAGCTTCTTCCTACGAGCAGTACTTC
j_call: TRBJ1-5; d_call: TRBD1; clone_size: few; v_call: TRBV6-1; cdr3_aa: CASSDLTTGGYSNQPQHF; cdr3_nt: TGTGCCAGCAGTGACCTTACGACAGGGGGATATAGCAATCAGCCCCAGCATTTT
j_call: TRBJ2-2; d_call: TRBD1; clone_size: NA; v_call: TRBV5-4; cdr3_aa: CASSFPKGQLNTGELFF; cdr3_nt: TGTGCCAGCAGCTTTCCTAAGGGACAGTTAAACACCGGGGAGCTGTTTTTT
j_call: TRBJ2-7; d_call: NA; clone_size: few; v_call: TRBV29-1; cdr3_aa: CSVEGQANYEQYF; cdr3_nt: TGCAGCGTTGAAGGACAGGCTAACTACGAGCAGTACTTC
j_call: TRBJ2-2; d_call: NA; clone_size: NA; v_call: TRBV9; cdr3_aa: CASSVSPSSSNTGELFF; cdr3_nt: TGTGCCAGCAGCGTGTCCCCGAGTAGCTCGAACACCGGGGAGCTGTTTTTT
j_call: TRBJ1-6; d_call: NA; clone_size: NA; v_call: TRBV7-2; cdr3_aa: CASSFDSHNSPLHF; cdr3_nt: TGTGCCAGCAGCTTTGACAGTCATAATTCACCCCTCCACTTT
j_call: TRBJ1-2; d_call: NA; clone_size: NA; v_call: TRBV5-1; cdr3_aa: CASSLRGVETYGYTF; cdr3_nt: TGCGCCAGCAGCTTGAGGGGCGTGGAAACCTATGGCTACACCTTC
j_call: TRBJ1-2; d_call: NA; clone_size: NA; v_call: TRBV30; cdr3_aa: CAWNRDRGVYGYTF; cdr3_nt: TGTGCCTGGAACAGGGACCGAGGGGTCTATGGCTACACCTTC
j_call: TRBJ1-1; d_call: TRBD1; clone_size: few; v_call: TRBV4-1; cdr3_aa: CASSKNRGDTEAFF; cdr3_nt: TGCGCCAGCAGCAAGAACAGGGGGGACACTGAAGCTTTCTTT
j_call: TRBJ2-5; d_call: NA; clone_size: NA; v_call: TRBV5-1; cdr3_aa: CASSHPPGGQRRVGETQYF; cdr3_nt: TGCGCCAGCAGCCACCCGCCGGGTGGTCAGCGCAGGGTAGGGGAGACCCAGTACTTC
j_call: TRBJ1-2; d_call: NA; clone_size: few; v_call: TRBV28; cdr3_aa: CASSPTLEGYGYTF; cdr3_nt: TGTGCCAGCAGCCCTACCCTGGAGGGGTATGGCTACACCTTC
j_call: TRBJ1-1; d_call: NA; clone_size: NA; v_call: TRBV28; cdr3_aa: CASSLIWGGTEAFF; cdr3_nt: TGTGCCAGCAGTTTAATTTGGGGAGGCACTGAAGCTTTCTTT
j_call: TRBJ1-1; d_call: NA; clone_size: once; v_call: TRBV28; cdr3_aa: CASRVNTEAFF; cdr3_nt: TGTGCCAGCCGGGTGAACACTGAAGCTTTCTTT
j_call: TRBJ1-6; d_call: TRBD1; clone_size: NA; v_call: TRBV5-4; cdr3_aa: CASSGQGAGSYNSPLHF; cdr3_nt: TGTGCCAGCAGCGGCCAGGGGGCCGGCTCCTATAATTCACCCCTCCACTTT
j_call: TRBJ1-3; d_call: NA; clone_size: NA; v_call: TRBV5-6; cdr3_aa: CASSLARRHSGNTIYF; cdr3_nt: TGTGCCAGCAGCTTGGCGAGGCGGCACTCTGGAAACACCATATATTTT
j_call: TRBJ1-2; d_call: NA; clone_size: NA; v_call: TRBV6-1; cdr3_aa: CASSAQQGRRTYGYTF; cdr3_nt: TGTGCCAGCAGTGCCCAACAGGGCCGAAGAACCTATGGCTACACCTTC
j_call: TRBJ1-6; d_call: NA; clone_size: NA; v_call: TRBV7-6; cdr3_aa: CASSPDWRGRSQISPLHF; cdr3_nt: TGTGCCAGCAGCCCCGACTGGCGGGGGCGCTCTCAAATTTCACCCCTCCACTTT
j_call: TRBJ1-2; d_call: NA; clone_size: once; v_call: TRBV15; cdr3_aa: CATSRDGGAIDGYTF; cdr3_nt: TGTGCCACCAGCAGAGATGGAGGGGCTATCGATGGCTACACCTTC
j_call: TRBJ1-2; d_call: NA; clone_size: NA; v_call: TRBV25-1; cdr3_aa: CASSTPGTGGRSGYTF; cdr3_nt: TGTGCCAGCAGTACCCCCGGGACTGGGGGACGGTCTGGCTACACCTTC
j_call: TRBJ1-2; d_call: TRBD1; clone_size: NA; v_call: TRBV5-6; cdr3_aa: CASSLEGTGSYGYTF; cdr3_nt: TGTGCCAGCAGCTTGGAGGGGACAGGCTCATATGGCTACACCTTC
j_call: TRBJ2-7; d_call: NA; clone_size: NA; v_call: TRBV7-6; cdr3_aa: CASSLGATPSTYEQYF; cdr3_nt: TGTGCCAGCAGCTTGGGCGCGACCCCGTCTACCTACGAGCAGTACTTC
j_call: TRBJ2-1; d_call: TRBD2; clone_size: NA; v_call: TRBV2; cdr3_aa: CAITRGGLVFNEQFF; cdr3_nt: TGTGCCATAACTCGCGGAGGACTAGTCTTCAATGAGCAGTTCTTC
j_call: TRBJ2-7; d_call: TRBD2; clone_size: few; v_call: TRBV4-3; cdr3_aa: CASSQDWGGDEQYF; cdr3_nt: TGCGCCAGCAGCCAAGATTGGGGGGGGGACGAGCAGTACTTC
j_call: TRBJ2-7; d_call: NA; clone_size: NA; v_call: TRBV7-2; cdr3_aa: CASSLTAYEQYF; cdr3_nt: TGTGCCAGCAGCCTGACTGCCTACGAGCAGTACTTC
j_call: TRBJ1-6; d_call: NA; clone_size: NA; v_call: TRBV5-1; cdr3_aa: CASRVQGSSPLHF; cdr3_nt: TGCGCCAGCAGGGTACAGGGATCGTCACCCCTCCACTTT
j_call: TRBJ1-2; d_call: TRBD1; clone_size: NA; v_call: TRBV7-2; cdr3_aa: CASSLEGQGVFGWNYGYTF; cdr3_nt: TGTGCCAGCAGCTTAGAAGGACAGGGGGTATTTGGTTGGAACTATGGCTACACCTTC
j_call: TRBJ1-6; d_call: NA; clone_size: NA; v_call: TRBV5-1; cdr3_aa: CASSLEGRSYNSPLHF; cdr3_nt: TGCGCCAGCAGCTTAGAGGGCCGCTCCTATAATTCACCCCTCCACTTT
j_call: TRBJ1-1; d_call: NA; clone_size: NA; v_call: TRBV7-9; cdr3_aa: CASSLGTGERTEAFF; cdr3_nt: TGTGCCAGCAGCCTAGGGACTGGCGAGCGTACTGAAGCTTTCTTT
j_call: TRBJ2-7; d_call: NA; clone_size: NA; v_call: TRBV6-1; cdr3_aa: CASTQGTYEQYF; cdr3_nt: TGTGCCAGCACCCAGGGGACCTACGAGCAGTACTTC
j_call: TRBJ2-1; d_call: TRBD2; clone_size: NA; v_call: TRBV28; cdr3_aa: CASSWPGLAGDNEQFF; cdr3_nt: TGTGCCAGCAGTTGGCCGGGACTAGCGGGGGACAATGAGCAGTTCTTC
j_call: TRBJ1-1; d_call: NA; clone_size: NA; v_call: TRBV25-1; cdr3_aa: CASSESERGNTEAFF; cdr3_nt: TGTGCCAGCAGTGAATCAGAACGGGGAAACACTGAAGCTTTCTTT
j_call: TRBJ1-2; d_call: NA; clone_size: few; v_call: TRBV6-4; cdr3_aa: CASSPTENYGYTF; cdr3_nt: TGTGCCAGCAGCCCGACAGAGAACTATGGCTACACCTTC
j_call: TRBJ1-4; d_call: TRBD1; clone_size: NA; v_call: TRBV9; cdr3_aa: CASSVGDRVREKLFF; cdr3_nt: TGTGCCAGCAGCGTAGGGGACAGGGTCCGGGAAAAACTGTTTTTT
j_call: TRBJ2-7; d_call: TRBD1; clone_size: NA; v_call: TRBV5-3; cdr3_aa: CARSLRDRSYYEQYF; cdr3_nt: TGTGCCAGAAGCCTCCGGGACAGATCATACTACGAGCAGTACTTC
j_call: TRBJ1-3; d_call: NA; clone_size: NA; v_call: TRBV11-2; cdr3_aa: CASSLEPGFNTIYF; cdr3_nt: TGTGCCAGCAGCTTAGAACCAGGGTTCAACACCATATATTTT
j_call: TRBJ1-2; d_call: NA; clone_size: NA; v_call: TRBV11-2; cdr3_aa: CASSLEQGANYGYTF; cdr3_nt: TGTGCCAGCAGCTTAGAACAGGGAGCGAACTATGGCTACACCTTC
j_call: TRBJ2-5; d_call: NA; clone_size: NA; v_call: TRBV2; cdr3_aa: CASSEDGGFQETQYF; cdr3_nt: TGTGCCAGCAGTGAAGATGGGGGCTTCCAAGAGACCCAGTACTTC
j_call: TRBJ1-1; d_call: TRBD1; clone_size: NA; v_call: TRBV4-1; cdr3_aa: CASSLGPLQGYTEAFF; cdr3_nt: TGCGCCAGCAGCTTGGGGCCTCTACAGGGGTACACTGAAGCTTTCTTT
j_call: TRBJ2-1; d_call: TRBD2; clone_size: few; v_call: TRBV18; cdr3_aa: CASSPSGGTRNEQFF; cdr3_nt: TGTGCCAGCTCCCCAAGCGGGGGGACTAGGAATGAGCAGTTCTTC
j_call: TRBJ2-4; d_call: TRBD2; clone_size: NA; v_call: TRBV5-1; cdr3_aa: CASSLESSGGKVAKNIQYF; cdr3_nt: TGCGCCAGCAGCTTGGAGTCTAGCGGGGGTAAGGTGGCCAAAAACATTCAGTACTTC
j_call: TRBJ2-5; d_call: NA; clone_size: NA; v_call: TRBV6-1; cdr3_aa: CASIRSGMQETQYF; cdr3_nt: TGTGCCAGCATTCGATCCGGGATGCAAGAGACCCAGTACTTC
j_call: TRBJ2-7; d_call: NA; clone_size: NA; v_call: TRBV5-4; cdr3_aa: CASSSGYPSYEQYF; cdr3_nt: TGTGCCAGCAGCTCCGGGTACCCCTCCTACGAGCAGTACTTC
j_call: TRBJ1-3; d_call: NA; clone_size: NA; v_call: TRBV12-5; cdr3_aa: CASGLGHRTSGNTIYF; cdr3_nt: TGTGCTAGTGGTTTGGGACACAGAACCTCTGGAAACACCATATATTTT
j_call: TRBJ2-7; d_call: TRBD2; clone_size: NA; v_call: TRBV11-2; cdr3_aa: CASSLDPASGYEQYF; cdr3_nt: TGTGCCAGCAGCTTAGATCCCGCTAGCGGATACGAGCAGTACTTC